A single TCR beta chain is shown here with its context. This sample is drawn from a study of blood T cell repertoires in COVID-19. Overall study context: The study drew acute and convalescent COVID-19 samples from the United States, Italy and Spain. In each case, the material was cDNA or gDNA derived from T cells, B-cell-depleted T cells, or PBMCs.

Here immunoSEQ multiplex PCR was the method, and the copy in TCRdb shows in-frame clones only, minus some. Among about 170,000 clones listed, around three quarters were seen once. This CDR3 contains 15 residues. After removal of 5 bases from V and 2 bases from J, the junction contained 8 bases not matched to a gene. Germline V CDR1 and CDR2: MGHDK, SYGVNS. The sample taken for sequencing was PBMCs or T cells enriched from blood (not recorded which). This receptor was taken from a woman in her 70s in a cohort exposed to, infected with or recovered from COVID-19 (not recorded which). V and J are TRBV25-1 and TRBJ2-5; 7 bases align to TRBD2. The CDR3 DNA is TGTGCCAGCAGTAATGCGGGAGCGAATCAAGAGACCCAGTACTTC. Amino acid sequence: CASSNAGANQETQYF.